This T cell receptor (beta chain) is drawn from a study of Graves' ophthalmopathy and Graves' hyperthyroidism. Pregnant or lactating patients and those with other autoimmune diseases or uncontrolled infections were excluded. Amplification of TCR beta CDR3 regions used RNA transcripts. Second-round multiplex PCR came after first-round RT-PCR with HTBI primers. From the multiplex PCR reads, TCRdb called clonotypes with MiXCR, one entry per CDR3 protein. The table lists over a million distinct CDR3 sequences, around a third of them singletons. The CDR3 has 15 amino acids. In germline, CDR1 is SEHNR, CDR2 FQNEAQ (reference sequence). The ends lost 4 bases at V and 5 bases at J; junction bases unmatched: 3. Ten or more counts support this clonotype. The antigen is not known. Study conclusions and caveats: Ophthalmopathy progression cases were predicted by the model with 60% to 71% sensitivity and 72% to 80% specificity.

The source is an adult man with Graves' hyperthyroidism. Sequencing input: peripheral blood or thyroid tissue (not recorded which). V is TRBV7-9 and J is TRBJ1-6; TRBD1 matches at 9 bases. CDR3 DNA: TGTGCCAGCAGCTCCGGGACAGGGAATAATTCACCCCTCCACTTT. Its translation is CASSSGTGNNSPLHF.